This T cell receptor beta chain was identified in a study of Ad26.COV2.S vaccination and SARS-CoV-2 variants. Overall study: In the COV1001 trial, the donor was in the Ad26.COV2.S arm. Intramuscularly, Ad26.COV2.S was given either once or twice, 56 days apart.

Worth noting for this clone: Antigen specificity is unknown.

Measured with immunoSEQ multiplex PCR; TCRdb has only the in-frame clones, and not every one. The sample lists hundreds of thousands of clones; roughly 87% were seen once. CDR1 is SGHRS and CDR2 is YFSETQ in the germline V gene. The CDR3 totals 17 residues. Trimming took off 0 bases at V and 2 bases at J, with 16 bases between the two ends. General study points: Responses of spike-specific T cells (both CD8+ and CD4+) reportedly showed substantial breadth after vaccination.

Specified treatment: about 20 received Ad26.COV2.S at low or high dose, single or two shots; roughly 5 received placebo; per-sample allocation not given. Collection of the samples took place on day 63 after the first injection of vaccine or placebo. Expressing Wuhan-strain SARS-CoV-2 spike, an Ad26 vector served as the vaccine. The V call is TRBV5-1, the J call TRBJ2-3, with D possibly matching TRBD1 (6 bases). The sequence derives from a person aged 18-65 years who received the Ad26.COV2.S COVID-19 vaccine or a placebo. This sample comprised peripheral blood, obtained in a trial of Ad26.COV2.S vaccine versus placebo. CDR3 amino acids: CASSLEGPRGTTDTQYF. CDR3 in DNA: TGCGCCAGCAGCTTGGAGGGCCCCAGGGGAACCACAGATACGCAGTATTTT.